This T cell receptor beta chain is drawn from a study of control samples from healthy donors and cancer patients (dated by TCRdb to between 2020 and 2021). The CDR3 sequence holds 15 residues, the cysteine and phenylalanine included. This entry keeps only the CDR3 DNA: 45 bases, framed from base 1. Relative to germline, V is 6 bases shorter and J is 13 bases shorter, with 25 bases between their ends. Taken from the germline V gene (reference sequence), the CDR1 and CDR2 loops are LNHDA and SQIVND. Libraries came from the immunoSEQ multiplex PCR assay. As stored in TCRdb, this immuneACCESS dataset retains in-frame rearrangements with V and J assigned. A fraction of the clones does not appear; measured against another copy, unresolved V genes explain less than half of the discrepancy, and the remainder lacks a known reason. The sample table records about 120,000 clones; more than 70% of these occur just once. The top ten clonotypes cover roughly 43% of the sample.

This clone was found once. Its antigen has not been determined. No qualities accompany the bases; no much larger clone lies one base away. The clonotype originates from a man between 50 and 59 years old in good health. The rearrangement joined TRBV19 to TRBJ2-1; the D gene is perhaps TRBD1 or TRBD2, as each covers 5 bases. The sequenced sample was blood. CDR3 protein: CASSPLEVRDGRQFF. The DNA reads as follows: TGTGCCAGTAGCCCCCTAGAGGTGAGGGACGGGCGTCAGTTCTTC.